This entry lists 32 T cell receptor beta chains sequenced from one sample in a study of siplizumab effects on memory and regulatory T cells. Assay: immunoSEQ multiplex PCR; the TCRdb copy retains only in-frame clones and omits some. The sample consists of 100,000 to 120,000 clones, 80% to 95% of them appearing once. Sequenced: CD4+ T cells sorted from blood. These receptor sequences come from a human donor in good health.

This clone was seen a single time. The V call is TRBV6-1, the J call TRBJ1-1; D uncertain. V gave up 6 bases and J gave up 1 base, with 12 bases separating them. Germline V gene data show CDR1 as MNHNS and CDR2 as SASEGT. The CDR3 contains 14 residues. CDR3: CASSATPANTEAFF. CDR3 coding DNA: TGTGCCAGCAGCGCTACCCCGGCGAACACTGAAGCTTTCTTT.

This rearrangement joins TRBV7-8 to TRBJ1-1; D uncertain. Germline V gene lookup returns CDR1 SGHVS and CDR2 FQNEAQ. Trimming left V 5 bases short and J 0 bases short, with 13 bases between. This CDR3 has 15 residues. The CDR3 reads CASSPSRVVNTEAFF. In DNA, the CDR3 is TGTGCCAGCAGCCCTTCCCGGGTAGTGAACACTGAAGCTTTCTTT.

This sequence joins TRBV6-1 and TRBJ1-5; D gene unclear. Germline CDR1 is MNHNS and CDR2 is SASEGT. This CDR3 contains 13 residues. V was trimmed by 5 bases and J by 7 bases, leaving 12 bases between them. The CDR3 spells CASSRGLWQPQHF. CDR3 in DNA: TGTGCCAGCAGTAGAGGCCTCTGGCAGCCCCAGCATTTT.

V usage is TRBV7-8 and J usage is TRBJ1-2; D perhaps matches TRBD1 (5 bases). The CDR3 is 14 amino acids. V was trimmed by 5 bases and J by 4 bases, leaving 14 bases between them. CDR1 SGHVS and CDR2 FQNEAQ come from the germline V gene. CDR3 in DNA: TGTGCCAGCAGCGAATTCCGGGGCGCCTATGGCTACACCTTC. This encodes CASSEFRGAYGYTF.

The V gene is TRBV7-8, the J gene TRBJ2-5, with 8 bases fitting TRBD1. CDR1 and CDR2 (germline): SGHVS, FQNEAQ. The CDR3 is 13 residues long. The V segment lost 5 bases and the J segment 4 bases; nucleotides outside the gene matches: 3. CDR3 protein: CASSADRGETQYF. The CDR3 nucleotides read TGTGCCAGCAGCGCCGACAGGGGAGAGACCCAGTACTTC.

The V gene is TRBV5-6, the J gene TRBJ1-1; TRBD1 aligns across 8 bases. This CDR3 is built from 15 residues. The V gene end was trimmed by 2 bases and the J gene end by 4 bases; junction bases not matched to a gene: 7. Germline V CDR1 and CDR2: SGHDT, YYEEEE. CDR3 region: CASSLQGDGFTEAFF. The DNA of the CDR3 is TGTGCCAGCAGCTTACAGGGGGACGGTTTCACTGAAGCTTTCTTT.

V and J are TRBV20-1 and TRBJ1-1; D may be TRBD1 (5 bases). V was cut by 1 base and J by 7 bases, with 7 bases left in between. The germline gives CDR1 DFQATT, CDR2 SNEGSKA (reference sequence). The CDR3 consists of 11 residues. The CDR3 DNA is TGCAGTGCTAGAGGGGGGGTTGAAGCTTTCTTT. Translating gives CSARGGVEAFF.

The chain uses TRBV5-1 and TRBJ2-7, with 8 bases matching TRBD1. CDR1 and CDR2 from the germline V gene are SGHRS and YFSETQ. With V trimmed by 4 bases and J by 6 bases, 6 bases remained unmatched. The CDR3 length is 13 residues. CDR3 protein: CASSGGQGSEQYF. In nucleotides, the CDR3 is TGCGCCAGCAGCGGAGGACAGGGCAGCGAGCAGTACTTC.

This chain links TRBV9 with TRBJ1-1; 7 positions agree with TRBD1. V lost 4 bases and J lost 7; bases outside the gene matches: 7. This CDR3 has 13 amino acids. Germline CDR1 is SGDLS and CDR2 is YYNGEE. The CDR3: CASSLSGGIEAFF. CDR3 in DNA: TGTGCCAGCAGCTTGTCAGGGGGTATTGAAGCTTTCTTT.

The V gene is TRBV18, the J gene TRBJ1-6; D might be TRBD1 (5 bases). This CDR3 has 14 amino acids. Germline CDR1 KGHSH, CDR2 LQKENI. Trimming stripped 3 bases from V and 8 bases from J, with 11 bases between. As DNA, the CDR3 is TGTGCCAGCTCACCCACAGCGGGGGATTCACCCCTCCACTTT. Amino acid sequence: CASSPTAGDSPLHF.

The V gene is TRBV6-1, the J gene TRBJ2-1, with D unclear. V was clipped by 3 bases and J by 3 bases, with 9 bases between them. This CDR3 region has 14 residues. Germline loops: CDR1 MNHNS, CDR2 SASEGT. This CDR3 is CASSELTSYNEQFF. The CDR3, as DNA: TGTGCCAGCAGTGAGCTGACAAGCTACAATGAGCAGTTCTTC.

The chain links TRBV25-1 to TRBJ1-1; D call uncertain. V was cut by 3 bases and J by 11 bases, with 10 bases left in between. The CDR3 contains 11 residues. The germline gives CDR1 MGHDK, CDR2 SYGVNS. This chain's CDR3 is CASSDWVRAFF. Written as DNA, the CDR3 is TGTGCCAGCAGTGATTGGGTGAGGGCTTTCTTT.

V usage is TRBV5-1 and J usage is TRBJ1-3; TRBD1 is a possible D gene (6 bases). With 2 bases removed from V and 0 bases from J, the gap between germline ends came to 6 bases. CDR3 length: 14 residues. Per germline, CDR1 SGHRS and CDR2 YFSETQ. The CDR3 reads CASSLQGSGNTIYF. The DNA of the CDR3 is TGCGCCAGCAGCTTACAGGGCTCTGGAAACACCATATATTTT.

The CDR3 sequence: CASSQDPQAPGNTIYF. CDR3 nucleotides: TGTGCCAGCAGCCAAGATCCCCAGGCCCCCGGAAACACCATATATTTT. The rearrangement links TRBV4-2 to TRBJ1-3; D unresolved. The germline V gene encodes CDR1 LGHNA and CDR2 YNFKEQ. The CDR3 consists of 16 residues. Trimming pared 0 bases from V and 4 bases from J, leaving 13 bases between.

The chain carries TRBV7-9 and TRBJ2-3; D is perhaps TRBD1 (8 bases). V lost 5 bases to trimming and J lost 6 bases, with 21 bases between them. The CDR3 consists of 16 residues. Germline V gives CDR1 SEHNR, CDR2 FQNEAQ (reference sequence). For the CDR3, the DNA is TGTGCCAGCAGCACTCAAACAGGGGGGGCAAGGGATACGCAGTATTTT. This encodes CASSTQTGGARDTQYF.

The chain links TRBV4-1 to TRBJ2-7; 14 bases agree with TRBD2. Per germline, CDR1 MGHRA and CDR2 YSYEKL. CDR3 length equals 18 residues. V gave up 1 base and J gave up 2 bases; unmatched junction bases: 7. In nucleotides, the CDR3 is TGCGCCAGCAGCCAAGGGGGACTAGCGGGAGATCGCCCCTACGAGCAGTACTTC. It specifies CASSQGGLAGDRPYEQYF.

The gene calls are TRBV7-2 and TRBJ2-1; no clear D. V was trimmed by 1 base and J by 4 bases, leaving 8 bases between them. CDR1 and CDR2 from the germline V gene are SGHTA and FQGNSA. CDR3 length: 14 residues. The CDR3 sequence: CASSLDHIYNEQFF. The CDR3 DNA reads TGTGCCAGCAGCTTAGACCACATTTACAATGAGCAGTTCTTC. The full variable domain, rest sourced from reference TRBV7-2 and TRBJ2-1, is GAGVSQSPSNKVTEKGKDVELRCDPISGHTALYWYRQSLGQGLEFLIYFQGNSAPDKSGLPSDRFSAERTGGSVSTLTIQRTQQEDSAVYLCASSLDHIYNEQFFGPGTRLTVL.

The chain is built from TRBV4-1 and TRBJ1-1; no definite D call. The CDR3 runs to 15 residues. Trimming took 1 base from V and 1 from J, leaving 10 bases between them. The germline gives CDR1 MGHRA, CDR2 YSYEKL. CDR3 sequence: CASSQVNRGNTEAFF. The CDR3 DNA follows: TGCGCCAGCAGCCAAGTGAACAGAGGGAACACTGAAGCTTTCTTT.

The rearrangement uses TRBV9 and TRBJ1-2, with D possibly matching TRBD1 (5 bases). Trimming stripped 0 bases from V and 8 bases from J, with 8 bases between. This CDR3 spans 12 amino acids. CDR1 and CDR2 (germline): SGDLS, YYNGEE. The CDR3 reads CASSVAGGGYTF. The CDR3 DNA reads TGTGCCAGCAGCGTAGCGGGGGGAGGCTACACCTTC.

The rearrangement links TRBV4-1 to TRBJ2-1; a weak D match, TRBD2 (6 bases). V was shortened by 2 bases and J by 7 bases, with 12 bases between the two germline ends. The CDR3 has 14 residues. CDR1 is MGHRA, CDR2 YSYEKL, per germline. This CDR3 is CASSQSGWMNEQFF. Written as DNA, the CDR3 is TGCGCCAGCAGCCAAAGCGGGTGGATGAATGAGCAGTTCTTC.

This chain joins TRBV29-1 and TRBJ2-3, with a tentative D call TRBD2 (6 bases). CDR1 SQVTM and CDR2 ANQGSEA come from the germline V gene. The CDR3 is 13 amino acids. Trimming took 3 bases from V and 4 from J, leaving 11 bases between them. CDR3 residues: CSVDGGISDTQYF. CDR3 nucleotides: TGCAGCGTTGACGGAGGGATCTCAGATACGCAGTATTTT.

V gene TRBV6-5 combines with J gene TRBJ2-7, with 11 nucleotides matching TRBD1. Germline V gene lookup returns CDR1 MNHEY and CDR2 SVGAGI. The CDR3 loop spans 15 amino acids. The J segment lost 2 bases and the V segment lost 2 bases, leaving 2 bases of the junction unmatched. The CDR3 sequence: CASSYRDRGTYEQYF. The DNA for the CDR3 is TGTGCCAGCAGTTACCGGGACAGGGGGACCTACGAGCAGTACTTC.

This sequence joins TRBV5-6 and TRBJ2-1; no clear D gene. This CDR3 has 15 amino acids. Trimming took off 1 base at V and 2 bases at J, with 10 bases between the two ends. Per the germline V gene, CDR1 is SGHDT and CDR2 is YYEEEE. The CDR3 DNA is TGTGCCAGCAGCTTGCCTCCGCCGGCCTACAATGAGCAGTTCTTC. Its translation is CASSLPPPAYNEQFF.

The chain employs TRBV9 and TRBJ2-5, with D possibly called TRBD1 or TRBD2 (6 bases each). The CDR3 extends over 13 amino acids. Germline lookup yields CDR1 SGDLS and CDR2 YYNGEE. V gave up 0 bases and J gave up 5 bases, with 8 bases separating them. The CDR3 spells CASSVEGGETQYF. DNA for the CDR3: TGTGCCAGCAGCGTAGAAGGGGGGGAGACCCAGTACTTC.

Points on this clone: One end of the junction does not line up with germline, which may come from a read error. This CDR3 is CASSLDRGTDTQYF. Here the CDR3 DNA reads TGTGCCAGCAGCCTGGACAGGGGCACGGATACGCAGTATTTT. The gene calls are TRBV9 and TRBJ2-3, with 9 bases fitting TRBD1. Germline V gives CDR1 SGDLS, CDR2 YYNGEE. The CDR3 runs to 14 residues.

J is TRBJ1-1 and V is TRBV2; tentative D call: TRBD1 (5 bases). The CDR3 sequence is 15 residues long. CDR1 and CDR2 from the germline V gene are SNHLY and FYNNEI. Trimming removed 4 bases from V and 3 bases from J, with 15 bases in between. The CDR3: CASSVVGATDTEAFF. DNA of the CDR3: TGTGCCAGCAGTGTAGTCGGGGCGACGGACACTGAAGCTTTCTTT.

The rearrangement uses TRBV20-1 and TRBJ1-2; D unclear. The V and J ends lost 7 bases and 8 bases respectively, with 14 bases between them. This CDR3 is 11 amino acids long. Germline CDR1 is DFQATT and CDR2 is SNEGSKA (reference sequence). The CDR3 bases are TGCAGTGTAAATCAGGCTTTGGGCTACACCTTC. It translates to CSVNQALGYTF.

J is TRBJ2-3 and V is TRBV5-6, with TRBD2 matching over 7 bases. The germline CDR1 and CDR2 sequences are SGHDT and YYEEEE. This CDR3 is 15 amino acids long. Trimming cost V 5 bases and J 0 bases; bases outside gene matches: 6. CDR3 nucleotide sequence: TGTGCCAGCAGTGGGGGGAGGGCCAGCACAGATACGCAGTATTTT. Translated, it gives CASSGGRASTDTQYF.

This chain uses TRBV11-3 with TRBJ2-2; 7 bases line up with TRBD1. There are 17 residues in the CDR3. Germline loops: CDR1 SGHNT, CDR2 YENEEA. Losses at the gene ends were 5 bases for V and 0 bases for J; bases not matched to a gene: 9. The DNA of the CDR3 is TGTGCCAGCAGCGAACGGGACAGTCCTTCGAACACCGGGGAGCTGTTTTTT. Amino acid sequence: CASSERDSPSNTGELFF.

This clone was counted a single time. The chain combines TRBV7-2 with TRBJ2-7, with 9 bases fitting TRBD2. V lost 0 bases to trimming and J lost 1 base; unmatched junction nucleotides: 1. The CDR3 length is 15 residues. Germline CDR1 SGHTA, CDR2 FQGNSA. In DNA, the CDR3 is TGTGCCAGCAGCTTAGCTAGCGGGGGTTCCTACGAGCAGTACTTC. It is translated as CASSLASGGSYEQYF.

The V and J genes are TRBV5-4 and TRBJ2-5; no clear D. Germline V CDR1 and CDR2: SGHNT, YYREEE (reference sequence). Trimming shortened V by 5 bases and J by 0 bases, and 11 bases separated the two germline ends. The CDR3 covers 14 residues. DNA for the CDR3: TGTGCCAGCAGTCGTGCCCGGTACCAAGAGACCCAGTACTTC. Translation gives CASSRARYQETQYF.

A single count supports this clone. One end of the junction is discordant with germline, which a read error may explain. Here the CDR3 reads CASIRGSNNEPFF. CDR3 sequence (DNA): TGTGCCAGCATTAGAGGCTCAAACAATGAGCCGTTCTTC. The chain employs TRBV6-5 and TRBJ2-1; no clear D. This CDR3 is built from 13 residues. Germline loops: CDR1 MNHEY, CDR2 SVGAGI.